This is a list of T cell receptor beta chains from one sample in a study of tumor and adjacent non-tumor tissue in lung cancer. TCRdb reprocessed the multiplex PCR reads via MiXCR and lists one record per CDR3 protein. This sample has around 70,000 distinct CDR3 sequences, with 60% to 75% found just once. The sequencing sample was made of lung tumor tissue. These receptors all stem from a man in his fifties or sixties with non-small cell lung cancer. Both conserved end residues are part of each CDR3. The order of the fields is V gene, D gene, J gene, clone size, CDR3 protein, CDR3 DNA. A D gene is named only where the DNA matches it firmly. A clone size is listed for some rows: how often the clone was seen (once, few, many), or a class if it is expanded.

V: TRBV29-1; D: NA; J: TRBJ2-5; size: NA; CDR3: CSASIYNQETQYF; DNA: TGCAGCGCTTCTATCTACAACCAAGAGACCCAGTACTTC
V: TRBV20-1; D: NA; J: TRBJ2-5; size: NA; CDR3: CIARPALGQETQYF; DNA: TGCATTGCCCGACCGGCCCTTGGACAAGAGACCCAGTACTTC
V: TRBV20-1; D: NA; J: TRBJ2-2; size: many; CDR3: CSAIDNAGTGELFF; DNA: TGCAGTGCTATCGATAACGCAGGGACCGGGGAGCTGTTTTTT
V: TRBV29-1; D: TRBD2; J: TRBJ2-7; size: NA; CDR3: CSDAELRAGVDEQHF; DNA: TGCAGCGATGCGGAGTTAAGAGCGGGGGTCGATGAGCAGCACTTC
V: TRBV5-6; D: TRBD1; J: TRBJ2-1; size: NA; CDR3: CASSLSEDRLHNEQFF; DNA: TGTGCCAGCAGCCTGTCGGAGGACAGGTTGCACAATGAGCAGTTCTTC
V: TRBV20-1; D: NA; J: TRBJ2-3; size: few; CDR3: CSLTSMGETDTQYF; DNA: TGCAGTCTGACCAGCATGGGGGAAACAGATACGCAGTATTTT
V: TRBV11-3; D: NA; J: TRBJ2-2; size: once; CDR3: CASSSPRTDGAPGSCFF; DNA: NA
V: TRBV28; D: NA; J: TRBJ2-4; size: once; CDR3: CATSGRAGAKNIQYF; DNA: TGTGCCACCAGCGGCCGGGCCGGAGCCAAAAACATTCAGTACTTT
V: TRBV20-1; D: TRBD1; J: TRBJ1-1; size: NA; CDR3: CSARGTTGDTEGFF; DNA: TGCAGTGCTAGAGGGACGACAGGGGATACTGAAGGTTTCTTT
V: TRBV7-8; D: NA; J: TRBJ2-7; size: NA; CDR3: CASSWRRPPYEQYF; DNA: TGTGCCAGCAGCTGGCGGCGGCCGCCCTACGAGCAGTACTTC
V: TRBV6-1; D: NA; J: TRBJ2-1; size: NA; CDR3: CTSTLGSYYNEQFF; DNA: TGTACCAGCACTCTGGGAAGCTACTACAATGAGCAATTCTTC
V: TRBV20-1; D: TRBD2; J: TRBJ2-7; size: few; CDR3: CGALRTSASCEQYF; DNA: TGCGGTGCCCTGCGGACTAGCGCCTCCTGCGAGCAGTACTTC
V: TRBV20-1; D: TRBD1; J: TRBJ1-1; size: NA; CDR3: CNAGPRDRDAEAFF; DNA: TGCAACGCCGGACCCCGGGACAGGGACGCTGAAGCTTTCTTT
V: TRBV6-1; D: NA; J: TRBJ1-1; size: NA; CDR3: CASSTRAEAFF; DNA: TGTGCTAGCAGTACGAGGGCTGAAGCTTTCTTT
V: TRBV5-1; D: NA; J: TRBJ1-2; size: NA; CDR3: CTSSLDAGSSYGYTF; DNA: TGCACCAGCAGTTTGGACGCAGGGAGTAGCTATGGCTACACCTTC
V: TRBV11-2; D: NA; J: TRBJ1-1; size: NA; CDR3: CASSLDTRDPGAFF; DNA: TGTGCCAGCAGTTTAGACACGAGAGACCCTGGAGCTTTCTTT
V: TRBV28; D: NA; J: TRBJ2-3; size: NA; CDR3: CASSFVSRTDTQDF; DNA: TGTGCCAGCAGTTTCGTTTCGAGAACAGATACGCAGGATTTT
V: TRBV20-1; D: TRBD2; J: TRBJ2-5; size: NA; CDR3: CNATTSGRAFGTQHF; DNA: TGCAATGCCACCACCAGCGGGAGGGCCTTTGGGACCCAGCACTTC
V: TRBV6-5; D: NA; J: TRBJ2-7; size: NA; CDR3: CASSKIGTLPTPYEQYF; DNA: TGTGCCAGCAGTAAGATAGGGACCCTACCCACGCCCTACGAGCAGTACTTC
V: TRBV12-3/TRBV12-4; D: NA; J: TRBJ1-6; size: NA; CDR3: CTGNGQLNSPLHF; DNA: TGTACCGGCAACGGGCAGTTAAATTCACCCCTCCACTTT
V: TRBV28; D: NA; J: TRBJ2-7; size: NA; CDR3: CASSLTALDEQYF; DNA: TGTGCCAGCAGCCTAACGGCTTTGGACGAGCAGTACTTC
V: TRBV11-1; D: TRBD1; J: TRBJ1-3; size: once; CDR3: CASSFGTGFAGSTIYF; DNA: TGTGCCAGCAGCTTCGGGACAGGGTTCGCCGGAAGCACCATATACTTT
V: TRBV28; D: NA; J: TRBJ2-7; size: NA; CDR3: CASSPLSGSYEQYF; DNA: TGTGCCAGCAGCCCACTATCGGGCTCCTACGAGCAGTACTTC
V: TRBV20-1; D: TRBD1; J: TRBJ2-1; size: NA; CDR3: CSAIWQGAYSEQFF; DNA: TGCAGTGCTATTTGGCAGGGGGCCTACAGTGAGCAATTCTTC
V: TRBV15; D: NA; J: TRBJ2-1; size: many; CDR3: CATSTRTATYNEQFF; DNA: TGTGCCACCAGCACCCGGACTGCGACCTACAATGAGCAGTTCTTC
V: TRBV6-1; D: NA; J: TRBJ2-3; size: NA; CDR3: CTSSEEGHATDTHYF; DNA: TGTACCAGCAGTGAAGAGGGACATGCGACAGATACGCATTATTTT
V: TRBV2; D: TRBD2; J: TRBJ2-1; size: NA; CDR3: CASRARTSGSSQWNEQFF; DNA: TGTGCCAGCAGGGCAAGGACTAGCGGGAGTTCACAATGGAATGAGCAGTTCTTC
V: TRBV20-1; D: NA; J: TRBJ2-6; size: NA; CDR3: CGARGHHSGPNVLTF; DNA: TGCGGTGCCAGAGGACATCACTCTGGGCCCAACGTCCTGACTTTC
V: TRBV20-1; D: NA; J: TRBJ1-1; size: NA; CDR3: CSATKDFEAFF; DNA: TGCAGTGCCACCAAGGACTTTGAAGCTTTCTTC
V: TRBV20-1; D: NA; J: TRBJ2-4; size: NA; CDR3: CSAREVTVSKNIQYF; DNA: TGCAGTGCTAGAGAAGTGACTGTATCCAAAAACATTCAGTACTTC
V: TRBV20-1; D: NA; J: TRBJ2-7; size: NA; CDR3: CSTTRELYEQYF; DNA: TGCAGTACTACGCGGGAACTATACGAGCAGTACTTC
V: TRBV6-1; D: NA; J: TRBJ1-2; size: few; CDR3: CVSSEGLFNYGYTF; DNA: TGTGTCAGTAGTGAGGGTCTATTCAACTATGGCTACACCTTC
V: TRBV10-3; D: NA; J: TRBJ2-1; size: NA; CDR3: CPITESSPLGNDQFF; DNA: TGTCCCATCACTGAGTCTAGCCCCTTAGGGAATGATCAGTTCTTC
V: TRBV29-1; D: TRBD1; J: TRBJ1-1; size: NA; CDR3: CSASAGGDTEEFF; DNA: TGCAGCGCCTCGGCAGGGGGTGACACTGAAGAATTCTTT